This TCR beta chain was recorded in a study of blood T cell repertoires in COVID-19. The CDR3 sequence is 13 residues long. Trimming took off 6 bases at V and 2 bases at J, with 11 bases between the two ends. Germline V gene sequence: CDR1 MNHNY, CDR2 SVGAGI (reference sequence). In the study's own analysis: By means of reference gene primer amplification, nucleated cell counts were estimated. TCRdb keeps only in-frame clones here, not all; method: immunoSEQ multiplex PCR. That table gives V, J and clone size, and the DNA gave D and trimming. The sample includes 250,000 to 300,000 clones, over 70% of them seen just once. Seattle enrolled patients during active infection and tracked them longitudinally.

Sequenced material: peripheral blood. This chain joins TRBV6-6 and TRBJ2-7, with D possibly being TRBD1 (6 bases). This sequence originates from a woman aged 70-85 years with COVID-19, enrolled during active disease. Written as DNA, the CDR3 is TGTGCCAGCAGCTTTGACAGGACCTACGAGCAGTACTTC. It translates to CASSFDRTYEQYF.